Here is one T cell receptor beta chain with its context. Patients at the Seattle site were enrolled during active infection and followed longitudinally. The CDR3 is 16 amino acids. Germline lookup yields CDR1 MDHEN and CDR2 SYDVKM. The V gene lost 4 bases and the J gene lost 1 base, with 14 bases spanning the gap. Original analysis: It was from reference gene primer amplification that nucleated cell counts were estimated. Repertoires were generated with immunoSEQ multiplex PCR, while TCRdb's copy carries only in-frame clones and drops some. V, J and clone size are taken as reported in that table, and D and trimming were inferred from the DNA itself. The table lists tens of thousands of clones, 65% to 85% of them singletons. The data were obtained in a study of blood T cell repertoires in COVID-19. Study details: From T cells, B-cell-depleted T cells, or PBMCs came the material, which was cDNA or gDNA.

Sequencing input: peripheral blood. The rearrangement links TRBV28 to TRBJ1-5; D gene ambiguous. This clonotype was sampled from a man in his sixties or seventies with COVID-19, enrolled during active disease. The CDR3 sequence: CASSSLGVLSNQPQHF. In DNA, the CDR3 is TGTGCCAGCAGTTCGCTCGGGGTTTTGAGCAATCAGCCCCAGCATTTT. Drawing the rest from reference TRBV28 and TRBJ1-5, the complete variable domain is DVKVTQSSRYLVKRTGEKVFLECVQDMDHENMFWYRQDPGLGLRLIYFSYDVKMKEKGDIPEGYSVSREKKERFSLILESASTNQTSMYLCASSSLGVLSNQPQHFGDGTRLSIL.